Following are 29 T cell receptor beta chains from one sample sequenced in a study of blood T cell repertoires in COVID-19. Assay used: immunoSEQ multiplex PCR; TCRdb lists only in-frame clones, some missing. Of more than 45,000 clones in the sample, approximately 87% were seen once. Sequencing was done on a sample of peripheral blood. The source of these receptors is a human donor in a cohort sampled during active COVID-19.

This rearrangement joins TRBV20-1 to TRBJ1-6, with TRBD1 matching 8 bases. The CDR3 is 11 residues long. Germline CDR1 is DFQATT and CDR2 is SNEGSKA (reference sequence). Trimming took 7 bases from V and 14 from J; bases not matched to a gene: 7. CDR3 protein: CSVEDRATLHF. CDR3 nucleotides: TGCAGTGTCGAGGACAGGGCCACCCTCCACTTT.

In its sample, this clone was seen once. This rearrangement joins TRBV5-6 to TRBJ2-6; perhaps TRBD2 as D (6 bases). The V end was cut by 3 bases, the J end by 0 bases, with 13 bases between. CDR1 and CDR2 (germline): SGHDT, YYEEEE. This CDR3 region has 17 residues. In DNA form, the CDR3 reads TGTGCCAGCAGCTCGCCGGGACTGGTCTCTGGGGCCAACGTCCTGACTTTC. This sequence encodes CASSSPGLVSGANVLTF.

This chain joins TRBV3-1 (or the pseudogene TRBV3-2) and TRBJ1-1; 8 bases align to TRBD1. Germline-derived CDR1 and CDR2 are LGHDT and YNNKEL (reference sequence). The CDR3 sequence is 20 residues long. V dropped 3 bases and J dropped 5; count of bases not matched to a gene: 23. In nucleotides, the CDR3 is TGTGCCAGCAGCCATCCCCGGAAATGGGACAGGCGCAGCTTGGGGACTGAAGCTTTCTTT. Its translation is CASSHPRKWDRRSLGTEAFF.

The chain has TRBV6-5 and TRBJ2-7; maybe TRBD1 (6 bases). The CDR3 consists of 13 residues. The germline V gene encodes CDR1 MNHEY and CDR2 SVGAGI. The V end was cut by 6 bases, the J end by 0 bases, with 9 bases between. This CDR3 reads CASSRQDSYEQYF. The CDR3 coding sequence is TGTGCCAGCAGCCGACAGGACTCCTACGAGCAGTACTTC.

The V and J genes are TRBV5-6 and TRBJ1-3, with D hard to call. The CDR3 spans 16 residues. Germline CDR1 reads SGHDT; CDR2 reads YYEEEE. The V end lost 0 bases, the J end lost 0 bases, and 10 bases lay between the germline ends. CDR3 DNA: TGTGCCAGCAGCTTGGTTGGCGGCCACTCTGGAAACACCATATATTTT. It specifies CASSLVGGHSGNTIYF.

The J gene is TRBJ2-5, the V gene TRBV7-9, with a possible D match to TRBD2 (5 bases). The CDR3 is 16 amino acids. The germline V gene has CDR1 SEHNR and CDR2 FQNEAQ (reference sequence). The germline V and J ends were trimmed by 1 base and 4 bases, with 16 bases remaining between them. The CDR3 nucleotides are TGTGCCAGCAGCTTAGGTGCGGGCGGAGGCCCAGAGACCCAGTACTTC. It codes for CASSLGAGGGPETQYF.

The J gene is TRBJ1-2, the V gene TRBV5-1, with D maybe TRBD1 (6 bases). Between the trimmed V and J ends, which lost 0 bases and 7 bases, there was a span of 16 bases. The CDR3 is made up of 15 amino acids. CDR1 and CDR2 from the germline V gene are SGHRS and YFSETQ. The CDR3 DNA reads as TGCGCCAGCAGCTTGGGAGGGGGGGCGCGGTCTGGCTACACCTTC. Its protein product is CASSLGGGARSGYTF.

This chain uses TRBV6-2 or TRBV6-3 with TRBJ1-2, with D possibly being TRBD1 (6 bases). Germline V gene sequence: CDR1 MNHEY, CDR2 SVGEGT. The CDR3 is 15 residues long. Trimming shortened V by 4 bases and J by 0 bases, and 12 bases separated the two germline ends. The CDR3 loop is CASSSYREANYGYTF. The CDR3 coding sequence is TGTGCCAGCAGTTCATACAGGGAAGCTAACTATGGCTACACCTTC.

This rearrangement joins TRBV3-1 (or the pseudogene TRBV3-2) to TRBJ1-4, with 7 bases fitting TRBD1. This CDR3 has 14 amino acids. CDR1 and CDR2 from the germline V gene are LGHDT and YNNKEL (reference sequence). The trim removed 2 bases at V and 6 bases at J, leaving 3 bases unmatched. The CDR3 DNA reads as TGTGCCAGCAGCCAACCAGGGGGTGATGAAAAACTGTTTTTT. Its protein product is CASSQPGGDEKLFF.

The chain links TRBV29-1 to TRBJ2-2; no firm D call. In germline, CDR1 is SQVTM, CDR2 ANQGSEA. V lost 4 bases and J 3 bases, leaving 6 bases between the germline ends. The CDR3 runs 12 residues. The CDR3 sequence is CSVAQYTGELFF. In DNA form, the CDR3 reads TGCAGCGTTGCGCAGTACACCGGGGAGCTGTTTTTT.

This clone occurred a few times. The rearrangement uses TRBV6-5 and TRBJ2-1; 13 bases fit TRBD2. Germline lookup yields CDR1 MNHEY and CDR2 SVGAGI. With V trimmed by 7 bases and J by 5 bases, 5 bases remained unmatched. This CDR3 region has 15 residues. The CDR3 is CASTLLAGGHNEQFF. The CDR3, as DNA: TGTGCCAGCACCCTACTAGCGGGGGGGCACAATGAGCAGTTCTTC.

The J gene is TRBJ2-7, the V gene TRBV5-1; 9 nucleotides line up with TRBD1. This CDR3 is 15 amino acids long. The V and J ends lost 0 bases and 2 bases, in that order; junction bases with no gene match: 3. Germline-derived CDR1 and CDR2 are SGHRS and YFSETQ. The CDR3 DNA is TGCGCCAGCAGCTTGGTGGACAGGGGCCCCTACGAGCAGTACTTC. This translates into CASSLVDRGPYEQYF.

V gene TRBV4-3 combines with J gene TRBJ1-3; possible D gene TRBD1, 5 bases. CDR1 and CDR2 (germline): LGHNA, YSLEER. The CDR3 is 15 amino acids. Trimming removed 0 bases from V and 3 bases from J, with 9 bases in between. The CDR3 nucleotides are TGCGCCAGCAGCCAAGATCCCAGGGTTGGAAACACCATATATTTT. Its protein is CASSQDPRVGNTIYF.

CDR3 sequence: CASSERQGGTEKLFF. CDR3 coding DNA: TGTGCCAGCAGTGAACGACAGGGAGGCACTGAAAAACTGTTTTTT. This rearrangement joins TRBV6-4 to TRBJ1-4; 7 nucleotides line up with TRBD1. The ends lost 3 bases at V and 7 bases at J; junction bases unmatched: 8. Germline CDR1 and CDR2: MRHNA and SNTAGT. The CDR3 length is 15 residues.

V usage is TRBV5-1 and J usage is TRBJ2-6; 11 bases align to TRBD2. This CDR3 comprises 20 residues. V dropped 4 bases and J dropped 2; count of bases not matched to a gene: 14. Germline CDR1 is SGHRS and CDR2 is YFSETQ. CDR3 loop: CASSPQLGSGGATGANVLTF. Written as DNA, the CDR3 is TGCGCCAGCAGCCCCCAGTTGGGTAGCGGGGGGGCTACTGGGGCCAACGTCCTGACTTTC.

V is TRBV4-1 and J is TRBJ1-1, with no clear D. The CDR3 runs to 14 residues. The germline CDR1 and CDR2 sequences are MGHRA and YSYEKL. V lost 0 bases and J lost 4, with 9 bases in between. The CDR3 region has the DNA TGCGCCAGCAGCCAAGAAGGCGGTAGCACTGAAGCTTTCTTT. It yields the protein CASSQEGGSTEAFF.

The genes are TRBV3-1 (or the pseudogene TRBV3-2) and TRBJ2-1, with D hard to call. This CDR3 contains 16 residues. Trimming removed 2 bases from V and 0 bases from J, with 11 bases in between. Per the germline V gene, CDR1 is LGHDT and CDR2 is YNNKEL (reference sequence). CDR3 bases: TGTGCCAGCAGCCAATCGACACCGAACTCCTACAATGAGCAGTTCTTC. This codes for CASSQSTPNSYNEQFF.

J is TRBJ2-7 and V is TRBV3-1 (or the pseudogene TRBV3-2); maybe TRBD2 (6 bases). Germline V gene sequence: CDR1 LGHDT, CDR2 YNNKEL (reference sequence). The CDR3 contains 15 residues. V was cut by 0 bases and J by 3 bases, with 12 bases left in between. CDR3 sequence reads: CASSQDPGRSYEQYF. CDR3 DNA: TGTGCCAGCAGCCAAGATCCAGGGAGGAGCTACGAGCAGTACTTC.

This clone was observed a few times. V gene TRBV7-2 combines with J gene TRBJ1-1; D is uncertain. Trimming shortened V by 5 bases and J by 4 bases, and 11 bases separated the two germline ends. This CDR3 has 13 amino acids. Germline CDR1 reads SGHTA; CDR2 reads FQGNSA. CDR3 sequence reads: CASSQGGSTEAFF. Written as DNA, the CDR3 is TGTGCCAGCAGCCAAGGAGGATCCACTGAAGCTTTCTTT.

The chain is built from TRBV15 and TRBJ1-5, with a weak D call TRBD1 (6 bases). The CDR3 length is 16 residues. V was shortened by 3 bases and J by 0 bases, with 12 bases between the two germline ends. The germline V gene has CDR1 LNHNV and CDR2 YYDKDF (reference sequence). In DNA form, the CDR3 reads TGTGCCACCAGCAGTTGGCGGGGGGCTAGCAATCAGCCCCAGCATTTT. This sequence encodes CATSSWRGASNQPQHF.

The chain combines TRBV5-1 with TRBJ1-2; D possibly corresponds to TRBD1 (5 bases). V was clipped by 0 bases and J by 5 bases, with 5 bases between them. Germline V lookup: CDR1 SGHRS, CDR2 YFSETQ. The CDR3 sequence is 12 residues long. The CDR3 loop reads CASSLEGYGYTF. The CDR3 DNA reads TGCGCCAGCAGCTTGGAGGGGTATGGCTACACCTTC.

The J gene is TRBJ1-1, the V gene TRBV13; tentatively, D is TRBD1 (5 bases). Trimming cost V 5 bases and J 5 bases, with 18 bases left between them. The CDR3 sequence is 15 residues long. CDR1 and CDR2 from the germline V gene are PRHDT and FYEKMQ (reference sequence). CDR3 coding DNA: TGTGCCAGCAGCCAAGGGGTGGGTAGGGCAACTGAAGCTTTCTTT. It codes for CASSQGVGRATEAFF.

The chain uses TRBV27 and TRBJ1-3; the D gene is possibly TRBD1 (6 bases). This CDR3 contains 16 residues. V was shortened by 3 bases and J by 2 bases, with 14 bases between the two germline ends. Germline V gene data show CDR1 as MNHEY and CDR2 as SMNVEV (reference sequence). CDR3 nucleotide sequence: TGTGCCAGCAGTTTGCGGAGGCCAGGGGCTGGAAACACCATATATTTT. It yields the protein CASSLRRPGAGNTIYF.

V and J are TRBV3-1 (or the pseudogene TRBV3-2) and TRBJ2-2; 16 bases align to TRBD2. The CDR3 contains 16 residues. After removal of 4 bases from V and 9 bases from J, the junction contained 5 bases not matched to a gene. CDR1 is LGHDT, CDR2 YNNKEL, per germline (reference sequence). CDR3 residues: CASSPGTSGGAWELFF. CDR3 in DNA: TGTGCCAGCAGCCCAGGGACTAGCGGGGGGGCATGGGAGCTGTTTTTT.

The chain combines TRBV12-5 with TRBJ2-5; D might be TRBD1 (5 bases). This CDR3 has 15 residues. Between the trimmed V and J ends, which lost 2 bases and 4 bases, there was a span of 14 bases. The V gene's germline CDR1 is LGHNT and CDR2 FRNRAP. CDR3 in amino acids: CASGLRQGDLETQYF. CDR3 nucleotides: TGTGCTAGTGGTTTGAGGCAGGGTGACCTAGAGACCCAGTACTTC.

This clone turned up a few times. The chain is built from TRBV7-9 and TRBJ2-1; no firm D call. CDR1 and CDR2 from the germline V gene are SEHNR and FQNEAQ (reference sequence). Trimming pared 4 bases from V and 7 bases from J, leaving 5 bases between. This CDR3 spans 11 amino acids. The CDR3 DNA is TGTGCCAGCAGCTCATTGAATGAGCAGTTCTTC. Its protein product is CASSSLNEQFF.

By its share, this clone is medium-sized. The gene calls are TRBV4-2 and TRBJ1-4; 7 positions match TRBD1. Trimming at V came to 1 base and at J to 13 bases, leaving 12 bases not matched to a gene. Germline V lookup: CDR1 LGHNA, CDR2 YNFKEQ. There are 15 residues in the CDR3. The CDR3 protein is CASSQGAGGRHGLFF. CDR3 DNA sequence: TGTGCCAGCAGCCAAGGTGCAGGGGGGCGTCATGGACTGTTTTTT.

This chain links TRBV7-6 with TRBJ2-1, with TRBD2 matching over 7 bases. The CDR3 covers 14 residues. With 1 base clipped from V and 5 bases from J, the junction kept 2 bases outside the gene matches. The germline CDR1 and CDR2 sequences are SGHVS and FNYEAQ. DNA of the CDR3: TGTGCCAGCAGCTTAGGAGCGGGGCACAATGAGCAGTTCTTC. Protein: CASSLGAGHNEQFF.

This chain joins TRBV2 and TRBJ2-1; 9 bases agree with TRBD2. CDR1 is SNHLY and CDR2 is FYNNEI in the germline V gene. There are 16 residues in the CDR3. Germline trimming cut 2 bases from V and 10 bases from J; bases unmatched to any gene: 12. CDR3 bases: TGTGCCAGCAGTGAATCGGCCGGCGGGGGGGCCTCGGAGCAGTTCTTC. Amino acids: CASSESAGGGASEQFF.